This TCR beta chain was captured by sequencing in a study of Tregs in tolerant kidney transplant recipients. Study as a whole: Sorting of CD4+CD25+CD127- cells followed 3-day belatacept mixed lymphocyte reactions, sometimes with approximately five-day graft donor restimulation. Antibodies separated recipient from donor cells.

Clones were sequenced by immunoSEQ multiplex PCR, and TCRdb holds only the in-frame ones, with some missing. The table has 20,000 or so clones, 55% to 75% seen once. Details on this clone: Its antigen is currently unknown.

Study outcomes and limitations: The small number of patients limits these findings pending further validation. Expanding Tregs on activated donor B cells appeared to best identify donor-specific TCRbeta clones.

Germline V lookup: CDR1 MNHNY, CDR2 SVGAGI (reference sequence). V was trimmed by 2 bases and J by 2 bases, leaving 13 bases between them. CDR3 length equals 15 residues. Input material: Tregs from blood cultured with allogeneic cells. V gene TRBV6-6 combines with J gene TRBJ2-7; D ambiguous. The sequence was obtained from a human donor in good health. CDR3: CASSYDFGPTYEQYF. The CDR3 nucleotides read TGTGCCAGCAGTTACGATTTCGGCCCAACCTACGAGCAGTACTTC.